The TCR beta chain under discussion was sequenced for a study of glioma-infiltrating T cells after dendritic cell vaccination. Assay: immunoSEQ multiplex PCR; the TCRdb copy retains only in-frame clones and omits some. Found here are roughly 87,000 clones, around 83% of them singletons; the top ten hold under 8%. The time point was: after dendritic cell vaccination, including at tumor progression/relapse. None of the glioblastoma patients had an isocitrate dehydrogenase mutation. Germline V gives CDR1 SGHNT, CDR2 YYREEE (reference sequence). Between the trimmed V and J ends, which lost 4 bases and 2 bases, there was a span of 9 bases. There are 13 residues in the CDR3.

The chain uses TRBV5-4 and TRBJ1-2; D not certain. Here the sequenced sample was blood, taken after dendritic cell vaccination. This TCR derives from a human donor with glioblastoma. CDR3 in amino acids: CASSLRGNYGYTF. The DNA of the CDR3 is TGTGCCAGCAGCCTGAGAGGGAACTATGGCTACACCTTC.